The following is a T cell receptor (beta chain) sequence with its context. It lacks a known antigen. One base away there is no much larger clone; base qualities are not given. The source of the sample is a study of shared T cell receptors in the human thymus (dated by TCRdb to about 2021). For the study in its entirety: The study investigated the way shared, self-reactive T-cell receptor alpha chains are produced in the human thymus.

The germline V gene provides CDR1 SGHRS and CDR2 YFSETQ. V loses 4 bases of germline sequence and J loses 2 bases, and the interval between the two ends is 12 bases. The CDR3 has 14 amino acids, counting the end cysteine and phenylalanine. Here the CDR3 DNA is all that survives: 42 bases in frame from base 1. Library creation used the immunoSEQ multiplex PCR assay. TCRdb's version of the immuneACCESS table is confined to in-frame rearrangements and falls short of the full clone set. An unresolved V gene accounts for under half of the shortfall where checked; the remainder is of unknown origin. The sample table shows 700,000 or so clones, and roughly 88% are seen once. The biggest ten clones account for about 0.011% of the sample. These data also formed part of another study, on human thymus T cells. The second publication reports: Donors were immunologically healthy infants undergoing open corrective cardiac surgery for congenital heart defects in Finland. The thymus tissue came from surgical resects taken out during corrective cardiac surgery. Both the thymic and the peripheral blood repertoires appeared to show biased V and J gene segment usage. The related research found that thymic TCR repertoires overlapped highly between unrelated individuals. The study used roughly 8 infant thymus samples plus four related peripheral blood samples to characterize TCR alpha and beta repertoires. Donor ages ranging from roughly 6 to 250 days were recorded, and 5 or 6 male and a couple of female infants were included in the cohort. Thymocytes were mechanically released from the tissue and were stored as pellets of 10-30 million cells at -70 degrees C. Genomic DNA was extracted from frozen cell pellets with a QIAsymphony instrument. The immunoSEQ multiplex PCR assay was used to amplify the TCRB and TCRAD loci from a standardized amount of quality-controlled genomic DNA. The amplicons covered the V(D)J region and were long enough to include the CDR3 and to identify the V and J genes. The amplicons were sequenced on an Illumina platform via the commercial immunoSEQ service. Primer bias and sequencing errors were corrected as previously described, and TCRAD and TCRB were defined on the basis of the IMGT database. Repertoires were analysed with immunoSEQ Analyzer 3.0 and VDJTools, covering basic statistics, V/J segment usage, diversity estimates, rarefaction and pairwise overlap. Chao1, ChaoE, Efron-Thisted, Shannon and inverse Simpson indices were used to estimate diversity, which was also estimated on datasets down-sampled to the smallest sample. Repertoire overlap used strict matching of CDR3 nucleotide sequence, V gene and J gene, with Jaccard-based multidimensional scaling clustering. Thymus samples yielded on average approximately 840,000 unique TCRB clonotypes, compared with around 84,000 from blood samples.

The V and J segments used are TRBV5-1 and TRBJ2-5, and TRBD1 may be the D gene, going by 6 matching bases. The sequenced material came from thymocytes. The clonotype was recovered from a girl under three years old with a congenital heart defect. Donor details come from another sample of the same person, matched by shared clones. The CDR3 sequence is CASSGEDRQETQYF. The DNA sequence is given as TGCGCCAGCAGCGGAGAGGACAGACAAGAGACCCAGTACTTC. Supplemented by the reference TRBV5-1 and TRBJ2-5 proteins around the CDR3, the complete variable domain is KAGVTQTPRYLIKTRGQQVTLSCSPISGHRSVSWYQQTPGQGLQFLFEYFSETQRNKGNFPGRFSGRQFSNSRSEMNVSTLELGDSALYLCASSGEDRQETQYFGPGTRLLVL.